This T cell receptor (beta chain) was recorded in a study of cytomegalovirus exposure and HLA in healthy donors. The PCR ran on 60 Vbeta and 13 Jbeta primers. Generated by immunoSEQ multiplex PCR, the TCRdb table keeps only in-frame clones and is missing some. The sample carries approximately 170,000 clones, less than 90% recorded once. The CDR3 length is 15 residues. After removal of 3 bases from V and 3 bases from J, the junction contained 4 bases not matched to a gene. Per the germline V gene, CDR1 is LNHDA and CDR2 is SQIVND (reference sequence). Comments on this clone: The antigen is unknown.

Findings and caveats of the study: The HLA-A and HLA-B alleles of most subjects were reportedly predicted accurately from TCR beta sequences. Certain indistinguishable V segments, among them TRBV6-2 and TRBV6-3, were excluded.

This sequence joins TRBV19 and TRBJ1-5; the match to TRBD1 covers 8 bases. Sequenced: PBMCs. This TCR derives from a man over 45 in good health and CMV-seropositive. The CDR3 DNA is TGTGCCAGTAGTATTCCGGGACAGGTCAATCAGCCCCAGCATTTT. Translated, it gives CASSIPGQVNQPQHF.